The next 26 T cell receptor beta chains were all read from a single sample in a study of metastatic and nonmetastatic thyroid tumors. There were no patients who had received any treatment before thyroid surgery. TCRdb reanalyzed the PCR reads with MiXCR. The table has approximately 17,000 clones, roughly 24% seen once. Specimen: blood. The receptors shown here come from a male donor with papillary thyroid cancer or a benign thyroid nodule (not recorded which). Some clones in this sample may be carry-over from other donors' samples.

This clone has a count of ten or more. The chain couples TRBV11-1 to TRBJ1-6, with 9 bases lining up with TRBD1. CDR1 and CDR2 (germline): SGHAT, FQDESV (reference sequence). J lost 2 bases, V lost 5 bases, and 10 bases had no gene match. This CDR3 comprises 18 residues. The CDR3 region is CASSPRQGGRTYNSPLHF. In DNA form, the CDR3 reads TGTGCCAGCAGCCCTCGACAGGGGGGACGGACCTATAATTCACCCCTCCACTTT.

This clone was counted ten times or more. The rearrangement joins TRBV24-1 to TRBJ2-7; the D is unclear. The germline V gene encodes CDR1 KGHDR and CDR2 SFDVKD. This CDR3 has 14 amino acids. V was cut by 3 bases and J by 1 base, with 9 bases left in between. The CDR3 region has the DNA TGTGCCACCAGTGATCCCCGGGTGTCCTACGAGCAGTACTTC. It translates to CATSDPRVSYEQYF.

This clone was counted ten times or more. CDR3 sequence (DNA): TGTGCCAGCAGTTCGGCGTTCATGAACACTGAAGCTTTCTTT. This translates into CASSSAFMNTEAFF. The gene calls are TRBV27 and TRBJ1-1; no clear D. Trimming stripped 4 bases from V and 0 bases from J, with 9 bases between. The CDR3 runs to 14 residues. Germline CDR1 and CDR2: MNHEY and SMNVEV (reference sequence).

This chain joins TRBV3-1 and TRBJ2-7; D is unclear. With 1 base removed from V and 5 bases from J, the gap between germline ends came to 6 bases. The CDR3 contains 12 residues. Germline lookup yields CDR1 LGHDT and CDR2 YNNKEL (reference sequence). The CDR3 DNA is TGTGCCAGCAGCCAAGTGACCCACGAGCAGTACTTC. Amino acids: CASSQVTHEQYF.

This clone was recorded at least ten times. This sequence joins TRBV24-1 and TRBJ2-3; no reliable D call. Germline V gene data show CDR1 as KGHDR and CDR2 as SFDVKD. The CDR3 is 11 amino acids. Trimming took off 5 bases at V and 5 bases at J, with 4 bases between the two ends. CDR3 residues: CATSVVDTQYF. The CDR3 DNA is TGTGCCACCAGTGTCGTAGATACGCAGTATTTT.

This clone was seen repeatedly, ten times or more. J is TRBJ2-5 and V is TRBV5-1; tentative D call: TRBD2 (6 bases). Germline loops: CDR1 SGHRS, CDR2 YFSETQ. V lost 4 bases, J lost 2 bases, and 12 bases lay in between. The CDR3 runs to 14 residues. CDR3 protein: CASSPGTVQETQYF. The DNA of the CDR3 is TGCGCCAGCAGCCCCGGGACTGTACAAGAGACCCAGTACTTC.

In this sample, this clone turned up a few times. V is TRBV28 and J is TRBJ1-2; no clear D gene. Germline loops: CDR1 MDHEN, CDR2 SYDVKM. V was trimmed by 5 bases and J by 4 bases, leaving 14 bases between them. CDR3 length: 14 amino acids. The CDR3 nucleotides read TGTGCCAGCAGTAGGGATAAACGCCTCTATGGCTACACCTTC. Translating gives CASSRDKRLYGYTF.

This clone came up many times. This rearrangement joins TRBV5-5 to TRBJ2-2; 7 bases are shared with TRBD1. V trimming: 1 base; J trimming: 6 bases; junction bases outside the gene matches: 12. The CDR3 has 17 residues. The germline V gene has CDR1 SGHKS and CDR2 YYEKEE (reference sequence). CDR3 bases: TGTGCCAGCAGCTTGTTAGGGGGCGGATCAGTGGCCGGGGAGCTGTTTTTT. Residues: CASSLLGGGSVAGELFF.

The chain employs TRBV20-1 and TRBJ2-7; TRBD1 agrees at 12 bases. The CDR3 is made up of 15 amino acids. Per the germline V gene, CDR1 is DFQATT and CDR2 is SNEGSKA (reference sequence). V trimming: 6 bases; J trimming: 2 bases; junction bases outside the gene matches: 8. CDR3 sequence (DNA): TGCAGTGCGCCTCCCGGGACAGGGGGCGCCTACGAGCAGTACTTC. Encoded protein: CSAPPGTGGAYEQYF.

This clone showed up many times. The J gene is TRBJ2-5, the V gene TRBV19; a possible D gene is TRBD1 (6 bases). V was pared by 6 bases and J by 3 bases, with 11 bases between. From germline, CDR1 is LNHDA and CDR2 SQIVND (reference sequence). This CDR3 spans 13 amino acids. The CDR3 DNA reads as TGTGCCAGTAGCAACGGACAGAAAGAGACCCAGTACTTC. Its translation is CASSNGQKETQYF.

This clone was detected only a few times. The chain recombines TRBV28 with TRBJ2-3; D not certain. The CDR3 totals 16 residues. Germline V lookup: CDR1 MDHEN, CDR2 SYDVKM. Trimming removed 3 bases at V and 0 bases at J, with 13 bases between. This CDR3 reads CASSFRRPLSTDTQYF. CDR3 nucleotide sequence: TGTGCCAGCAGTTTCCGCCGGCCCCTTAGCACAGATACGCAGTATTTT.

This clone showed up just a few times. This chain joins TRBV28 and TRBJ2-7; D is unresolved. This CDR3 is built from 12 residues. From germline, CDR1 is MDHEN and CDR2 SYDVKM. V lost 2 bases and J 3 bases, leaving 5 bases between the germline ends. CDR3 DNA: TGTGCCAGCAGTTTACTCCTCTACGAGCAGTACTTC. Its protein is CASSLLLYEQYF.

On this clone: Just one base apart from a much larger clone, this may be a read error. The sample contains more than one DNA sequence encoding this CDR3. The chain employs TRBV9 and TRBJ2-1; possibly TRBD2 for D (6 bases). Trimming left V 3 bases short and J 4 bases short, with 20 bases between. Looked up from germline, CDR1 is SGDLS and CDR2 is YYNGEE. The CDR3 is made up of 17 amino acids. CDR3 DNA sequence: TGTGCCAGCAGCGGCCCGGCAGGTGAGGCGGGGTACAATGAGCAGTTCTTC. Translating gives CASSGPAGEAGYNEQFF.

The chain combines TRBV10-3 with TRBJ2-5; D might be TRBD1 (7 bases). Germline V lookup: CDR1 ENHRY, CDR2 SYGVKD. The CDR3 is 15 residues long. With 6 bases removed from V and 5 bases from J, the gap between germline ends came to 19 bases. The CDR3 coding sequence is TGTGCCATCAGGCCAGACAGGGCTCGGGGGGAGACCCAGTACTTC. As protein: CAIRPDRARGETQYF.

This clone was seen a few times. This chain joins TRBV15 and TRBJ1-5; D perhaps matches TRBD1 (5 bases). The CDR3 covers 17 residues. Germline lookup yields CDR1 LNHNV and CDR2 YYDKDF (reference sequence). Trimming removed 5 bases from V and 0 bases from J, with 17 bases in between. CDR3 DNA sequence: TGTGCCACCAGCGCCGGGACCGTGACATATAGCAATCAGCCCCAGCATTTT. Amino acids: CATSAGTVTYSNQPQHF. Full variable domain (remainder filled in from reference TRBV15 and TRBJ1-5): DAMVIQNPRYQVTQFGKPVTLSCSQTLNHNVMYWYQQKSSQAPKLLFHYYDKDFNNEADTPDNFQSRRPNTSFCFLDIRSPGLGDTAMYLCATSAGTVTYSNQPQHFGDGTRLSIL.

This clone was detected a few times. V gene TRBV27 combines with J gene TRBJ2-1, with a possible D match to TRBD2 (6 bases). CDR1 and CDR2 (germline): MNHEY, SMNVEV (reference sequence). The V gene lost 0 bases and the J gene lost 7 bases, with 16 bases spanning the gap. This CDR3 has 16 residues. The CDR3 DNA reads as TGTGCCAGCAGTTTATCCCCCGGGAGTTTAAAAAATGAGCAGTTCTTC. This gives the protein CASSLSPGSLKNEQFF.

This clone was seen many times. This chain connects TRBV7-2 to TRBJ2-3; D ambiguous. The CDR3 loop spans 12 amino acids. Germline-derived CDR1 and CDR2 are SGHTA and FQGNSA. Trimming removed 5 bases from V and 5 bases from J, with 8 bases in between. DNA for the CDR3: TGTGCCAGCAGCCTCCGTTTAGATACGCAGTATTTT. The encoded protein is CASSLRLDTQYF. The full variable domain, its missing parts supplied by reference TRBV7-2 and TRBJ2-3, is GAGVSQSPSNKVTEKGKDVELRCDPISGHTALYWYRQSLGQGLEFLIYFQGNSAPDKSGLPSDRFSAERTGGSVSTLTIQRTQQEDSAVYLCASSLRLDTQYFGPGTRLTVL.

This clone was seen ten or more times. The genes are TRBV2 and TRBJ2-3, with 7 bases matching TRBD2. Germline V gene lookup returns CDR1 SNHLY and CDR2 FYNNEI. The CDR3 consists of 15 residues. V lost 2 bases and J lost 1; bases outside the gene matches: 3. In nucleotides, the CDR3 is TGTGCCAGCAGTGAACTAGCGGTAGGCACAGATACGCAGTATTTT. Its translation: CASSELAVGTDTQYF.

J is TRBJ2-7 and V is TRBV10-1; D gene uncertain. The germline V gene has CDR1 WNHNN and CDR2 SYGVQD (reference sequence). V dropped 0 bases and J dropped 4 bases, with 10 bases sitting between them. The CDR3 consists of 14 residues. CDR3 in amino acids: CASSESRDGYEQYF. In DNA form, the CDR3 reads TGCGCCAGCAGTGAGTCTAGAGACGGATACGAGCAGTACTTC.

This clone is medium-sized by share. The chain carries TRBV5-1 and TRBJ1-1; 8 bases agree with TRBD1. The J segment lost 0 bases and the V segment lost 0 bases, leaving 10 bases of the junction unmatched. The CDR3 spans 18 residues. Germline CDR1 and CDR2: SGHRS and YFSETQ. CDR3 sequence: CASSLAGTGSVMNTEAFF. The DNA for the CDR3 is TGCGCCAGCAGCTTGGCCGGGACAGGAAGCGTCATGAACACTGAAGCTTTCTTT.

This clone was seen repeatedly, ten times or more. The chain employs TRBV6-1 and TRBJ2-6; D is possibly TRBD1 or TRBD2 (5 bases each). Germline assignment: CDR1 MNHNS and CDR2 SASEGT. Trimming pared 6 bases from V and 2 bases from J, leaving 11 bases between. The CDR3 is made up of 15 amino acids. The CDR3: CASSPMGAGANVLTF. DNA for the CDR3: TGTGCCAGCAGCCCAATGGGGGCTGGGGCCAACGTCCTGACTTTC.

A few counts support this clone. The V gene is TRBV7-9, the J gene TRBJ1-2, with a possible D match to TRBD1 (5 bases). The germline V gene has CDR1 SEHNR and CDR2 FQNEAQ (reference sequence). CDR3 length: 12 amino acids. V gave up 0 bases and J gave up 8 bases, with 7 bases separating them. The CDR3 region is CASSLAGEGYTF. The CDR3 region has the DNA TGTGCCAGCAGCTTAGCGGGGGAGGGCTACACCTTC. The variable domain in full, with the rest retrieved from reference TRBV7-9 and TRBJ1-2, is DTGVSQNPRHKITKRGQNVTFRCDPISEHNRLYWYRQTLGQGPEFLTYFQNEAQLEKSRLLSDRFSAERPKGSFSTLEIQRTEQGDSAMYLCASSLAGEGYTFGSGTRLTVV.

The J gene is TRBJ2-7, the V gene TRBV11-1; no definite D call. CDR3 size: 14 residues. Trimming removed 3 bases at V and 2 bases at J, with 11 bases between. CDR1 SGHAT and CDR2 FQDESV come from the germline V gene (reference sequence). CDR3 in amino acids: CASSFGQSTYEQYF. The CDR3 DNA follows: TGTGCCAGCAGCTTTGGGCAGTCTACCTACGAGCAGTACTTC.

Here the CDR3 DNA reads TGTGCCAGCAGCTACCCCCGACTAGCGGCCTACGAGCAGTACTTC. Residues: CASSYPRLAAYEQYF. This chain uses TRBV11-2 with TRBJ2-7, with 9 bases matching TRBD2. This CDR3 comprises 15 residues. V was pared by 4 bases and J by 2 bases, with 6 bases of the junction left unmatched. Germline CDR1 and CDR2: SGHAT and FQNNGV.

This clone was seen ten or more times. The sample contains more than one DNA sequence encoding this CDR3. The chain employs TRBV27 and TRBJ1-2; D is possibly TRBD1 (5 bases). Germline V gene data show CDR1 as MNHEY and CDR2 as SMNVEV (reference sequence). The CDR3 sequence is 13 residues long. V lost 2 bases, J lost 2 bases, and 6 bases lay in between. CDR3 sequence (DNA): TGTGCCAGCAGTTTAAGGGACAACTATGGCTACACCTTC. As protein: CASSLRDNYGYTF.

In its sample, this clone ranks as medium-sized. V and J are TRBV5-1 and TRBJ2-3, with 9 bases lining up with TRBD2. The CDR3 length is 18 residues. With V trimmed by 5 bases and J by 0 bases, 13 bases remained unmatched. The germline V gene has CDR1 SGHRS and CDR2 YFSETQ. The CDR3 DNA sequence: TGCGCCAGCAGTCGGGCGGGGGGGACCGAACCCAGCACAGATACGCAGTATTTT. This translates into CASSRAGGTEPSTDTQYF.